One and the same sample provided the 7 T cell receptor beta chains below, sequenced in a study of cytomegalovirus exposure and HLA in healthy donors. The PCR contained 60 Vbeta and 13 Jbeta primers. Some clones are missing from TCRdb's copy, which holds only in-frame ones; the method was immunoSEQ multiplex PCR. The sample shows some 150,000 clones, 60% to 80% of them seen only once. Sequencing used PBMCs. All receptors come from a male donor in good health and CMV-seronegative.

The rearrangement joins TRBV19 to TRBJ2-5; tentative D call: TRBD1 (5 bases). The DNA end is more similar to TRBJ2-7, so the J call may be wrong. From germline, CDR1 is LNHDA and CDR2 SQIVND (reference sequence). This CDR3 is 17 amino acids long. Here the CDR3 DNA reads TGTGCCAGTAGTATTTTGTCACGAGACAGATTATCCTACGAGCAGTACTTC. Amino acid sequence: CASSILSRDRLSYEQYF.

The rearrangement joins TRBV30 to TRBJ2-2; 9 bases fit TRBD2. V was clipped by 0 bases and J by 3 bases; unmatched bases: 2. The CDR3 contains 15 residues. Germline CDR1 GTSNPN, CDR2 SVGIG (reference sequence). The CDR3 region is CAWSVLAGDTGELFF. Written as DNA, the CDR3 is TGTGCCTGGAGTGTTTTAGCGGGGGACACCGGGGAGCTGTTTTTT.

This rearrangement joins TRBV27 to TRBJ1-1; tentatively, D is TRBD1 (6 bases). V shed 5 bases and J shed 4 bases, with 11 bases lying between them. CDR3 size: 13 residues. From germline, CDR1 is MNHEY and CDR2 SMNVEV (reference sequence). The CDR3 protein is CASSITGITEAFF. CDR3 bases: TGTGCCAGCAGTATAACAGGGATCACTGAAGCTTTCTTT.

The chain links TRBV5-5 to TRBJ2-7; D remains ambiguous. The length of the CDR3 is 14 residues. Germline V lookup: CDR1 SGHKS, CDR2 YYEKEE (reference sequence). Trimming stripped 0 bases from V and 7 bases from J, with 14 bases between. The CDR3 loop is CASSLGPALREQYF. CDR3 sequence (DNA): TGTGCCAGCAGCTTGGGGCCCGCACTAAGGGAGCAGTACTTC.

The CDR3 nucleotides are TGTGCCAGCAGTTCCGGACTAGCGGGGGGGGAGCAGTACTTC. Translating it yields CASSSGLAGGEQYF. The rearrangement links TRBV6-6 to TRBJ2-7; TRBD2 matches 15 bases. CDR3 length equals 14 residues. V gave up 4 bases and J gave up 7 bases; unmatched junction bases: 2. Germline CDR1 and CDR2: MNHNY and SVGAGI (reference sequence).

This chain joins TRBV5-1 and TRBJ1-1; D is undetermined. Germline V gene data show CDR1 as SGHRS and CDR2 as YFSETQ. V lost 0 bases to trimming and J lost 4 bases, with 7 bases between them. The CDR3 is 13 amino acids. The CDR3, as DNA: TGCGCCAGCAGCTTGGGGCTAGTCACTGAAGCTTTCTTT. It encodes CASSLGLVTEAFF.

The chain employs TRBV29-1 and TRBJ2-5, with a tentative D call TRBD2 (5 bases). Per germline, CDR1 SQVTM and CDR2 ANQGSEA. Between the trimmed V and J ends, which lost 4 bases and 0 bases, there was a span of 9 bases. CDR3 length: 13 residues. The CDR3 sequence is CSVARRDQETQYF. CDR3 nucleotides: TGCAGCGTTGCGAGGCGGGACCAAGAGACCCAGTACTTC. The full variable domain, in which reference TRBV29-1 and TRBJ2-5 provide the parts outside the CDR3, is SAVISQKPSRDICQRGTSLTIQCQVDSQVTMMFWYRQQPGQSLTLIATANQGSEATYESGFVIDKFPISRPNLTFSTLTVSNMSPEDSSIYLCSVARRDQETQYFGPGTRLLVL.